Below are 22 T cell receptor beta chains sequenced from a single sample in a study of response to subunit inactivated influenza vaccine. Using its own MiXCR run on the RT-PCR reads, TCRdb lists one record per CDR3 protein. The data hold 250,000 to 350,000 distinct CDR3 sequences, with over 20% observed a single time. Sample: PBMCs from blood, taken 21 months after vaccination. The source is a man between 50 and 75 years old who received an inactivated influenza vaccine.

V is TRBV30 and J is TRBJ2-1; 11 bases fit TRBD2. The CDR3 consists of 15 residues. The V gene end was trimmed by 5 bases and the J gene end by 0 bases; junction bases not matched to a gene: 3. CDR1 and CDR2 (germline): GTSNPN, SVGIG (reference sequence). In DNA form, the CDR3 reads TGTGCCTGGGCCACTAGCGGGAGCTCCTACAATGAGCAGTTCTTC. Its protein is CAWATSGSSYNEQFF.

This clonotype has more than one count but fewer than ten. The chain carries TRBV20-1 and TRBJ2-1, with D uncertain. This CDR3 has 15 amino acids. Deletions cut 6 bases from V and 5 bases from J, with 20 bases between. CDR1 and CDR2 from the germline V gene are DFQATT and SNEGSKA (reference sequence). The CDR3 DNA follows: TGCAGTGCCACCACCCTACGGGCTGGGGACAATGAGCAGTTCTTC. Translation: CSATTLRAGDNEQFF.

Turning to this clonotype: A read error may account for a junction end that differs from germline. The V and J genes are TRBV28 and TRBJ1-2; 8 bases are shared with TRBD1. From germline, CDR1 is MDHEN and CDR2 SYDVKM. This CDR3 spans 15 amino acids. CDR3 DNA: TGTGCCAGCTGTTTCACAGGGGGAGGGGTCTATGGCTACACCTTC. Translation gives CASCFTGGGVYGYTF.

This clonotype was counted between two and nine times. The genes are TRBV10-3 and TRBJ1-1, with a possible D match to TRBD1 (5 bases). The CDR3 spans 15 residues. Trimming took off 10 bases at V and 0 bases at J, with 18 bases between the two ends. Germline CDR1 reads ENHRY; CDR2 reads SYGVKD. The CDR3 spells CATSPVRAMNTEAFF. The CDR3 DNA follows: TGTGCCACCTCACCAGTCAGGGCCATGAACACTGAAGCTTTCTTT.

V usage is TRBV6-1 and J usage is TRBJ2-1; D is undetermined. The V end lost 3 bases, the J end lost 10 bases, and 7 bases lay between the germline ends. Germline assignment: CDR1 MNHNS and CDR2 SASEGT. The CDR3 has 11 residues. The CDR3 spells CASSDRYEQFF. The CDR3 nucleotides are TGTGCCAGCAGTGACCGGTACGAGCAGTTCTTC.

In this sample, this clonotype turned up a few times. The chain recombines TRBV7-2 with TRBJ1-5; weak D call: TRBD1 (6 bases). CDR1 is SGHTA, CDR2 FQGNSA, per germline. The CDR3 runs to 15 residues. V lost 0 bases and J lost 6, with 12 bases in between. CDR3 loop: CASSLAGGAVQPQHF. In nucleotides, the CDR3 is TGTGCCAGCAGCTTAGCAGGGGGGGCGGTTCAGCCCCAGCATTTT.

V gene TRBV20-1 combines with J gene TRBJ2-3, with 9 positions matching TRBD2. The germline V gene encodes CDR1 DFQATT and CDR2 SNEGSKA (reference sequence). The J segment lost 2 bases and the V segment lost 4 bases, leaving 7 bases of the junction unmatched. This CDR3 spans 15 amino acids. The CDR3 protein is CSAMAGGRATDTQYF. CDR3 in DNA: TGCAGTGCTATGGCTGGCGGGAGGGCCACAGATACGCAGTATTTT.

The V gene is TRBV5-1, the J gene TRBJ2-1; the match to TRBD2 covers 10 bases. This CDR3 region has 16 residues. The germline V gene encodes CDR1 SGHRS and CDR2 YFSETQ. Trimming removed 6 bases from V and 2 bases from J; junction bases left unmatched: 8. For the CDR3, the DNA is TGCGCCAGCAACCTAGAAAGCGGGAGGGCCTACAATGAGCAGTTCTTC. It codes for CASNLESGRAYNEQFF.

V gene TRBV6-5 combines with J gene TRBJ2-1, with D perhaps TRBD2 (6 bases). CDR3 length equals 13 residues. The germline V and J ends were trimmed by 2 bases and 5 bases, with 7 bases remaining between them. CDR1 and CDR2 from the germline V gene are MNHEY and SVGAGI. CDR3 sequence (DNA): TGTGCCAGCAGTTACGGGACTCACAATGAGCAGTTCTTC. Residues: CASSYGTHNEQFF.

This clonotype was observed many times. V and J are TRBV7-2 and TRBJ1-5; unclear D gene. V lost 5 bases, J lost 4 bases, and 15 bases lay in between. The length of the CDR3 is 15 residues. Germline CDR1 reads SGHTA; CDR2 reads FQGNSA. CDR3 nucleotides: TGTGCCAGCAGCCAAAGATGGTCTATAAATCAGCCCCAGCATTTT. Protein: CASSQRWSINQPQHF.

The CDR3 DNA reads as TGTGCCAGCAGTTTCCGGCTCACGAACACCGGGGAGCTGTTTTTT. Amino acid sequence: CASSFRLTNTGELFF. The rearrangement joins TRBV27 to TRBJ2-2; D remains ambiguous. Germline V lookup: CDR1 MNHEY, CDR2 SMNVEV (reference sequence). Trimming took 3 bases from V and 0 from J, leaving 8 bases between them. This CDR3 contains 15 residues.

V usage is TRBV10-3 and J usage is TRBJ2-7; 9 positions agree with TRBD1. Per the germline V gene, CDR1 is ENHRY and CDR2 is SYGVKD. CDR3 length: 14 amino acids. The ends lost 10 bases at V and 2 bases at J; junction bases unmatched: 9. CDR3 region: CASTAGTGPYEQYF. CDR3 coding DNA: TGTGCCAGCACTGCCGGGACAGGGCCCTACGAGCAGTACTTC.

The chain combines TRBV7-9 with TRBJ2-2, with 9 bases fitting TRBD1. Germline V gene sequence: CDR1 SEHNR, CDR2 FQNEAQ (reference sequence). The CDR3 runs 16 residues. J was trimmed by 5 bases and V by 6 bases; bases with no gene match: 10. CDR3: CASSATGQGLTGELFF. CDR3 coding DNA: TGTGCCAGCAGTGCCACGGGACAGGGTTTAACCGGGGAGCTGTTTTTT.

The chain has TRBV27 and TRBJ1-2; 8 bases fit TRBD1. The length of the CDR3 is 17 residues. Germline lookup yields CDR1 MNHEY and CDR2 SMNVEV (reference sequence). V was clipped by 4 bases and J by 0 bases; unmatched bases: 10. The CDR3 sequence is CASSSRTGLVANYGYTF. The DNA of the CDR3 is TGTGCCAGCAGTTCGAGGACAGGGTTGGTTGCTAACTATGGCTACACCTTC.

There are a few counts of this clonotype. The V and J genes are TRBV7-2 and TRBJ2-1; 7 positions agree with TRBD2. This CDR3 has 15 amino acids. The germline V gene encodes CDR1 SGHTA and CDR2 FQGNSA. V dropped 5 bases and J dropped 6; count of bases not matched to a gene: 10. In nucleotides, the CDR3 is TGTGCCAGCAGCCGAGATACTAGCGTGGGCAATGAGCAGTTCTTC. It codes for CASSRDTSVGNEQFF.

The gene calls are TRBV20-1 and TRBJ2-5; D is undetermined. V lost 6 bases and J lost 5, with 13 bases in between. CDR1 and CDR2 from the germline V gene are DFQATT and SNEGSKA (reference sequence). The CDR3 is 12 residues long. The chain's CDR3 is CSALLTEETQYF. CDR3 DNA: TGCAGTGCCTTACTGACGGAGGAGACCCAGTACTTC.

This clonotype was counted between two and nine times. CDR3 sequence reads: CASSLDIDTEAFF. CDR3 in DNA: TGTGCCAGCAGCTTGGACATTGACACTGAAGCTTTCTTT. The chain couples TRBV7-3 to TRBJ1-1; a weak D match, TRBD1 (5 bases). The CDR3 extends over 13 amino acids. Germline CDR1 SGHTA, CDR2 FQGTGA. V was cut by 3 bases and J by 3 bases, with 8 bases left in between.

The rearrangement uses TRBV28 and TRBJ2-3; 8 nucleotides match TRBD2. There are 12 residues in the CDR3. The germline gives CDR1 MDHEN, CDR2 SYDVKM. The trim removed 9 bases at V and 3 bases at J, leaving 2 bases unmatched. The CDR3 is CASGLATDTQYF. CDR3 DNA: TGTGCCAGTGGACTAGCAACAGATACGCAGTATTTT.

This clonotype turned up a few times. This sequence joins TRBV4-3 and TRBJ1-1, with unresolved D. CDR1 LGHNA and CDR2 YSLEER come from the germline V gene. V shed 1 base and J shed 4 bases, with 13 bases lying between them. The CDR3 runs 15 residues. CDR3 loop: CASSQGPGESTEAFF. The CDR3 nucleotides read TGCGCCAGCAGCCAAGGACCCGGGGAGAGCACTGAAGCTTTCTTT.

This clonotype was recorded a few times. V usage is TRBV29-1 and J usage is TRBJ1-1; a possible D gene is TRBD1 (5 bases). The V gene's germline CDR1 is SQVTM and CDR2 ANQGSEA. Trimming cost V 4 bases and J 0 bases, with 12 bases left between them. The CDR3 contains 14 residues. CDR3 DNA sequence: TGCAGCGTTGGTCCCGGGACTGTGAACACTGAAGCTTTCTTT. This encodes CSVGPGTVNTEAFF.

The CDR3 is CSARDERDYGYTF. For the CDR3, the DNA is TGCAGTGCTAGAGATGAACGGGACTATGGCTACACCTTC. The gene calls are TRBV20-1 and TRBJ1-2; no clear D gene. Germline V lookup: CDR1 DFQATT, CDR2 SNEGSKA (reference sequence). The CDR3 totals 13 residues. The V end was cut by 0 bases, the J end by 3 bases, with 8 bases between.

The table lists this clonotype with a few counts. V is TRBV4-3 and J is TRBJ2-3, with D possibly matching TRBD1 (7 bases). V gave up 4 bases and J gave up 5 bases, with 10 bases separating them. The length of the CDR3 is 13 residues. Germline CDR1 reads LGHNA; CDR2 reads YSLEER. CDR3 DNA: TGCGCCAGCAGCCGCGGGACAGAAGATACGCAGTATTTT. Protein product: CASSRGTEDTQYF.